This TCR beta chain is drawn from a study of cytomegalovirus exposure and HLA in healthy donors. The germline CDR1 and CDR2 sequences are MNHEY and SVGAGI. The CDR3 has 16 amino acids. V shed 4 bases, J shed 2 bases, and the junction held 7 bases outside the gene matches. Primers: 60 Vbeta forward and 13 Jbeta reverse. The data were produced by immunoSEQ multiplex PCR, yet TCRdb's version contains in-frame clones alone and is incomplete. Of about 160,000 clones in the sample, approximately 75% were seen once. V and J are TRBV6-5 and TRBJ2-1; 8 nucleotides align to TRBD1. The receptor was derived from a man aged 45-65 years in good health and CMV-seropositive. Specimen: PBMCs. This chain's CDR3 is CASSLKSGGAYNEQFF. CDR3 nucleotides: TGTGCCAGCAGTTTAAAATCAGGGGGCGCCTACAATGAGCAGTTCTTC.